This T cell receptor (beta chain) was identified during a study of T cell repertoires in cytomegalovirus infection. Notes on the study in general: Cumulative frequency of public TCR beta families picked out carriers of CMV plus the relevant HLA.

TCRdb reprocessed the reads with MiXCR, giving one entry per CDR3 protein. Of roughly 990,000 distinct CDR3 sequences in the sample, around 31% were seen once. This CDR3 is built from 16 residues. Germline CDR1 and CDR2: SGHTA and FQGNSA. The V gene end was trimmed by 4 bases and the J gene end by 5 bases; junction bases not matched to a gene: 9. This clonotype was detected many times. Its antigen is undetermined. This clonotype was sampled from a human donor in good health (CMV status not recorded). Some clones in this sample may be carry-over from other donors' samples. The sample was cultured CD8+ T cells from PBMCs, taken from culture after CMV antigen stimulation. V usage is TRBV7-2 and J usage is TRBJ2-5, with TRBD2 identical over 11 bases. In nucleotides, the CDR3 is TGTGCCAGCAGCTCACCATTAGCGGGGGGGCGGGAGACCCAGTACTTC. This gives the protein CASSSPLAGGRETQYF. Filled out from reference TRBV7-2 and TRBJ2-5, the complete variable domain reads GAGVSQSPSNKVTEKGKDVELRCDPISGHTALYWYRQSLGQGLEFLIYFQGNSAPDKSGLPSDRFSAERTGGSVSTLTIQRTQQEDSAVYLCASSSPLAGGRETQYFGPGTRLLVL.